The rows below give T cell receptor beta chains drawn from one sample of a study of blood T cells in healthy people across ages. Using its own MiXCR run on the 5' RACE reads, TCRdb lists one record per CDR3 protein. The sample includes over a million distinct CDR3 sequences, around 59% of them seen just once. The sequenced material came from blood. The receptors were gathered from a man between 18 and 29 years old in good health. CDR3s include the opening cysteine and the closing phenylalanine or tryptophan. Each record gives: J gene, D gene, clone size, V gene, CDR3 DNA, CDR3 protein. A D gene is named only where the DNA matches it firmly. Clone size is stated in some rows and not others, as once, few, many or a class when expanded.

TRBJ1-1 NA NA TRBV6-5 TGTGCCAGCAGCCGGGGGAGGCGTGAAGCTTTCTTT CASSRGRREAFF
TRBJ2-7 TRBD2 NA TRBV5-1 TGCGCCAGCAGCTTCACGACTAGCGGGATGGGCGAGCAGTACTTC CASSFTTSGMGEQYF
TRBJ2-1 NA NA TRBV6-2/TRBV6-3 TGTGCCAGCAATCCGAGCTCCTACAATGAGCAGTTCTTC CASNPSSYNEQFF
TRBJ1-5 NA NA TRBV4-1 TGCGCCAGCAGCCAAGAAGGGCGCCTTACGGAGCCCCAGCATTTT CASSQEGRLTEPQHF
TRBJ2-1 NA few TRBV20-1 TGCAGTGCTAGAGCTCCAGCCGCCTCCTACAATGAGCAGTTCTTC CSARAPAASYNEQFF
TRBJ2-4 NA NA TRBV7-2 TGTGCCAGCACCCCCTTAACAGGGCTAGCCAAAAACATTCAGTACTTC CASTPLTGLAKNIQYF
TRBJ1-6 NA few TRBV3-1 TGTGCCAGCAGCCAAGAAGGGACCGGCTATTCACCCCTCCACTTT CASSQEGTGYSPLHF
TRBJ2-7 TRBD2 NA TRBV4-1 TGCGCCAGCAGCCAAATGGCGGGGGGGGGCTACGAGCAGTACTTC CASSQMAGGGYEQYF
TRBJ2-1 TRBD2 NA TRBV4-1 TGCGCCAGCAGCCAAGATCGGGCTAGCGGGTCTCGGAATGAGCAGTTCTTC CASSQDRASGSRNEQFF
TRBJ2-1 NA NA TRBV9 TGTGCCAGCAGCGTAACTGGTGGTAACCCTCTAGGGCAGTTCTTC CASSVTGGNPLGQFF
TRBJ1-2 NA NA TRBV4-1 TGCGCCAGCAGCCAAGTACAAGGACCGGGACGGTCGGAAGGCTACACCTTC CASSQVQGPGRSEGYTF
TRBJ2-5 NA NA TRBV7-9 TGTGCCAGCAGATGGACATGGAGTGAGCAGTACTTC CASRWTWSEQYF
TRBJ2-7 NA NA TRBV29-1 TGCAGCGCCCGACGGCAGATCAATACCTACGAGCAGTACTTC CSARRQINTYEQYF
TRBJ1-1 NA NA TRBV6-2/TRBV6-3 TGTGCCAGCGCCGAACAGGGAATGAACACTGAAGCTTTCTTT CASAEQGMNTEAFF
TRBJ1-2 TRBD1 NA TRBV7-8 TGTGCCAGCAGCTCAACAGGGGAGCACTATGGCTACACCTTC CASSSTGEHYGYTF
TRBJ2-2 NA once TRBV28 TGTGCCAGCAGTTTTCTCGTGGGTAACACCGGGGAGCTGTTTTTT CASSFLVGNTGELFF
TRBJ2-7 NA few TRBV29-1 TGCAGCGTCGAGGTTGAGTTGCCGGTGTACGAGCAGTACTTC CSVEVELPVYEQYF
TRBJ1-2 TRBD1 many TRBV9 TGTGCCAGCAGTGTTGGGACAGACTATGGCTACACCTTC CASSVGTDYGYTF
TRBJ2-2 NA NA TRBV27 TGTGCCACCATTACCTACACCGGGGAGCTGTTTTTT CATITYTGELFF
TRBJ2-1 NA NA TRBV11-2 TGTGCCAGTGATGGGGGTTACAATGAGCAGTTCTTC CASDGGYNEQFF
TRBJ2-7 TRBD2 NA TRBV15 TGTGCCACTGGGAGGGGTGGCTACGAGCAGTACTTC CATGRGGYEQYF
TRBJ2-7 NA few TRBV6-5 TGTGCCAGCAGCCCGCGGAGTAGGAGGGGCGAGCAGTACTTC CASSPRSRRGEQYF
TRBJ2-7 TRBD1 NA TRBV7-8 TGTGCCAGCAGCTTAGGGGACAGGGGCCATCTTTACGAGCAGTACTTC CASSLGDRGHLYEQYF
TRBJ2-5 NA NA TRBV6-5 TGTGCCAGCAGTTACTCGATCACCGAGACCCAGTACTTC CASSYSITETQYF
TRBJ1-2 NA few TRBV7-9 TGTGCCAGCAGCTTAGGAGATGGCGGCTACACCTTC CASSLGDGGYTF
TRBJ1-4 NA NA TRBV6-2/TRBV6-3 TGTGCCAGCAGACCCAGGGCGTTTAATGAAAAACTGTTTTTT CASRPRAFNEKLFF
TRBJ2-6 NA few TRBV25-1 TGTGCCAGCAGCCCGGCCATAGGGGCCAACGTCCTGACTTTC CASSPAIGANVLTF
TRBJ1-3 NA NA TRBV7-9 TGTGCCAGCAGCTTTAAACAGGGTGGAAACACCATATATTTT CASSFKQGGNTIYF
TRBJ2-5 NA NA TRBV18 TGTGCCAGCTCACCACCCGGAACCCAAGAGACCCAGTACTTC CASSPPGTQETQYF
TRBJ1-2 NA NA TRBV12-3/TRBV12-4 TGTGCCAGCGGCTTTACAGGGAGCACGAATGGCTACACCTTC CASGFTGSTNGYTF
TRBJ2-7 NA NA TRBV3-1 TGTGCCAGCAGCCAAGCGGTGCCAACCTACGAGCAGTACTTC CASSQAVPTYEQYF
TRBJ2-1 TRBD2 many TRBV20-1 TGCAGTGCTAGAGATAGGCGGACTAGCGGTACCTCGGCGCAGTTCTTC CSARDRRTSGTSAQFF
TRBJ2-7 NA few TRBV6-5 TGTGCCAGCAGCGGACCCCTAAACGAGCAGTACTTC CASSGPLNEQYF